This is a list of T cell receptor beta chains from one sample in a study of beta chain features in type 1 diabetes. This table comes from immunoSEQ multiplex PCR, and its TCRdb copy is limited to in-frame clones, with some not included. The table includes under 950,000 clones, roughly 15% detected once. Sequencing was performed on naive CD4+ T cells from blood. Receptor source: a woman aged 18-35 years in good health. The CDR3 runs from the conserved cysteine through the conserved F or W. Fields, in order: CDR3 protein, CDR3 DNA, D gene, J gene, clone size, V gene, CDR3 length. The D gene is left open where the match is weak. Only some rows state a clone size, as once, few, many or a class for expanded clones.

CDR3aa: CASSARWDAKNIQYF
CDR3nt: TGTGCCAGCAGTGCACGATGGGACGCCAAAAACATTCAGTACTTC
d_gene: -
j_gene: TRBJ2-4
abundance: few
v_gene: TRBV6-5
len: 15

CDR3aa: CASSPLGAGAGELFF
CDR3nt: TGTGCCAGCAGCCCCCTGGGGGCGGGAGCCGGGGAGCTGTTTTTT
d_gene: -
j_gene: TRBJ2-2
abundance: few
v_gene: TRBV11-2
len: 15

CDR3aa: CASLAGASSYEQYF
CDR3nt: TGTGCCAGCCTGGCGGGGGCCAGCTCCTACGAGCAGTACTTC
d_gene: -
j_gene: TRBJ2-7
abundance: -
v_gene: TRBV2
len: 14

CDR3aa: CASSLARNTYFQHF
CDR3nt: TGTGCCAGCAGCTTAGCGAGGAACACCTATTTTCAGCATTTT
d_gene: -
j_gene: TRBJ1-5
abundance: few
v_gene: TRBV7-2
len: 14

CDR3aa: CASRSGTSTDTQYF
CDR3nt: TGTGCCAGCAGGTCCGGGACTTCCACAGATACGCAGTATTTT
d_gene: -
j_gene: TRBJ2-3
abundance: few
v_gene: TRBV25-1
len: 14

CDR3aa: CASSATRRPAKNIQYF
CDR3nt: TGTGCCAGCAGTGCCACTCGAAGGCCAGCCAAAAACATTCAGTACTTC
d_gene: -
j_gene: TRBJ2-4
abundance: -
v_gene: TRBV6-1
len: 16

CDR3aa: CANCYEQYF
CDR3nt: TGTGCCAACTGTTACGAGCAGTACTTC
d_gene: -
j_gene: TRBJ2-7
abundance: -
v_gene: TRBV6-1
len: 9

CDR3aa: CASSLRGQGNQPQHF
CDR3nt: TGTGCCAGCAGTTTAAGAGGACAGGGGAATCAGCCCCAGCATTTT
d_gene: TRBD1
j_gene: TRBJ1-5
abundance: once
v_gene: TRBV28
len: 15

CDR3aa: CASSYDRAEAFF
CDR3nt: TGCGCCAGCAGCTACGACAGGGCGGAAGCTTTCTTT
d_gene: TRBD1
j_gene: TRBJ1-1
abundance: few
v_gene: TRBV5-1
len: 12

CDR3aa: CATSRDLNTQYF
CDR3nt: TGTGCCACCAGCAGAGATTTAAATACGCAGTATTTT
d_gene: -
j_gene: TRBJ2-3
abundance: few
v_gene: TRBV15
len: 12

CDR3aa: CASSQNNRGWYGYTF
CDR3nt: TGTGCCAGCAGCCAAAATAACAGGGGGTGGTATGGCTACACCTTC
d_gene: TRBD1
j_gene: TRBJ1-2
abundance: -
v_gene: TRBV4-2
len: 15

CDR3aa: CASSLSGKQETQYF
CDR3nt: TGTGCCAGCAGTCTTAGCGGGAAACAAGAGACCCAGTACTTC
d_gene: TRBD2
j_gene: TRBJ2-5
abundance: -
v_gene: TRBV2
len: 14

CDR3aa: CASSVDGRSYEQYF
CDR3nt: TGTGCCAGCAGCGTAGACGGGAGAAGCTACGAGCAGTACTTC
d_gene: -
j_gene: TRBJ2-7
abundance: -
v_gene: TRBV9
len: 14

CDR3aa: CASSVDRFETQYF
CDR3nt: TGTGCCAGCAGCGTAGACAGGTTCGAGACCCAGTACTTC
d_gene: -
j_gene: TRBJ2-5
abundance: -
v_gene: TRBV9
len: 13

CDR3aa: CSVGRGEGDTQYF
CDR3nt: TGCAGCGTTGGTCGGGGGGAAGGGGATACGCAGTATTTT
d_gene: TRBD2
j_gene: TRBJ2-3
abundance: few
v_gene: TRBV29-1
len: 13

CDR3aa: CASSSGQVLLYGYTF
CDR3nt: TGTGCCAGCAGTTCCGGACAGGTACTTTTATATGGCTACACCTTC
d_gene: TRBD1
j_gene: TRBJ1-2
abundance: few
v_gene: TRBV28
len: 15

CDR3aa: CATSRAPGAGQPQHF
CDR3nt: TGTGCCACCAGCAGAGCACCAGGGGCTGGGCAGCCCCAGCATTTT
d_gene: -
j_gene: TRBJ1-5
abundance: few
v_gene: TRBV15
len: 15

CDR3aa: CASSPQVVNEQFF
CDR3nt: TGTGCCAGCAGCCCCCAGGTAGTGAATGAGCAGTTCTTC
d_gene: -
j_gene: TRBJ2-1
abundance: -
v_gene: TRBV11-1
len: 13

CDR3aa: CASSFAGVEVNNEQFF
CDR3nt: TGTGCCAGCAGTTTCGCAGGGGTCGAGGTTAACAATGAGCAGTTCTTC
d_gene: -
j_gene: TRBJ2-1
abundance: few
v_gene: TRBV28
len: 16

CDR3aa: CASSFRERETQYF
CDR3nt: TGTGCCAGCAGTTTCAGGGAACGAGAGACCCAGTACTTC
d_gene: -
j_gene: TRBJ2-5
abundance: few
v_gene: TRBV27
len: 13

CDR3aa: CSARSQETQYF
CDR3nt: TGCAGTGCTAGAAGTCAAGAGACCCAGTACTTC
d_gene: -
j_gene: TRBJ2-5
abundance: -
v_gene: TRBV20-1
len: 11

CDR3aa: CASTQGAFTEAFF
CDR3nt: TGTGCCAGTACGCAGGGGGCTTTCACTGAAGCTTTCTTT
d_gene: TRBD1
j_gene: TRBJ1-1
abundance: few
v_gene: TRBV19
len: 13